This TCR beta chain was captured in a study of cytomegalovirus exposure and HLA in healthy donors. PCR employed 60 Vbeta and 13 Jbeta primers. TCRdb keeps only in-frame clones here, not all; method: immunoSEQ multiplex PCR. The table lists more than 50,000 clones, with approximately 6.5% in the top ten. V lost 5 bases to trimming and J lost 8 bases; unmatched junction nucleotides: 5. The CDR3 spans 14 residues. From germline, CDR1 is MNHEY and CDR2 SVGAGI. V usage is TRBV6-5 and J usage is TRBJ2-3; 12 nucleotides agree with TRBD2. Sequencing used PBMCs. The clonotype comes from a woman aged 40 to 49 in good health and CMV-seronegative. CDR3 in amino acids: CASSETSGRGTQYF. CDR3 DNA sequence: TGTGCCAGCAGTGAGACTAGCGGGAGAGGTACGCAGTATTTT.